This T cell receptor beta chain came from a study of CXCR3-negative and CXCR3-positive naive CD8 T cells. Study-wide findings and caveats: CXCR3-positive naive cells carried more hydrophobic TRB CDR3s than CXCR3-negative ones. Diversity proved comparably high across both naive subsets and much lower in memory CD8+ cells. Unlike memory cells, which differed, naive CXCR3-negative and CXCR3-positive cells had similar TRBV-TRBJ usage.

CD45RO-CCR7+CD27+CD95- expression identified naive CD8+ T cells. With respect to this clonotype: The antigen remains unidentified.

CDR1 SNHLY and CDR2 FYNNEI come from the germline V gene. The CDR3 contains 19 residues. UMI-labeled TRB cDNA libraries were prepared by 5' RACE. TCRdb derives one entry per CDR3 protein from the 5' RACE reads, leaving out DNA. The table for this sample gives roughly 100,000 distinct CDR3 sequences. The genes are TRBV2 and TRBJ2-7. The sequence was collected from a human donor in good health. Some clones in this sample may be carry-over from other donors' samples. The sequencing input was naive CXCR3- CD8+ T cells from blood. Stated subset: CD45RO-CCR7+CD27+CD95- naive CD8+ T cells lacking CXCR3 (TNR3-). The CDR3 loop is CASSDRLSENVLINYEQYF.